This T cell receptor (beta chain) was profiled in a study of human T cells and chemical hapten exposure. Looking at the study overall: Yields of TCR per sample differed, chiefly owing to small differences in pooled library volume.

The germline V gene has CDR1 MNHEY and CDR2 SVGEGT. The CDR3 totals 14 residues. J gave up 6 bases and V 6 bases, and 2 bases lay outside the gene matches. Findings and limits, study-wide: Expanded TCRs clustered into significantly more large CDR3 similarity groups than controls, the analysis revealed.

This clonotype was found many times. Its target is unknown. The library labeled individual cDNA molecules by adding unique molecular identifiers to them. TCRdb reanalysed the RACE reads using MiXCR and keeps one entry per CDR3 protein. The sample shows about 70,000 distinct CDR3 sequences, about 9% of them seen only once. Indicated time point: patch test 2, 6 weeks after DPC sensitization. Treatment in this sample: therapeutic diphenylcyclopropenone sensitization with weekly scalp DPC. Whole blood that had not been fractionated was the source of extracted total RNA. This chain uses TRBV6-2 or TRBV6-3 with TRBJ2-1; 13 bases match TRBD2. The sequence came from a woman in her forties or fifties with alopecia areata. Some clones in this sample may be carry-over from other donors' samples. This specimen consisted of whole blood, obtained in connection with sensitization to the hapten diphenylcyclopropenone (DPC). CDR3 region: CASSGTSGANEQFF. The DNA for the CDR3 is TGTGCCAGCAGCGGGACTAGCGGGGCCAATGAGCAGTTCTTC.